The next 9 T cell receptor beta chains were all read from a single sample in a study of blood T cell repertoires in COVID-19. Libraries were prepared by immunoSEQ multiplex PCR; TCRdb keeps only in-frame clonotypes and omits some of them. The table records more than 200,000 clones, 75% to 90% of them present only once. Sequencing was done on a sample of peripheral blood. The receptors stem from an elderly woman with COVID-19, enrolled during active disease.

This clone was recorded only once. The chain recombines TRBV7-9 with TRBJ1-5, with D possibly matching TRBD1 (5 bases). The CDR3 extends over 13 amino acids. Trimming removed 7 bases from V and 3 bases from J, with 10 bases in between. Germline CDR1 is SEHNR and CDR2 is FQNEAQ (reference sequence). Written as DNA, the CDR3 is TGTGCCAGCACCCAGGACAACAATCAGCCCCAGCATTTT. Protein sequence: CASTQDNNQPQHF.

Turning to this clone: Different DNA sequences within this sample yield the same CDR3. The chain carries TRBV5-1 and TRBJ2-1; TRBD2 matches 7 bases. CDR3 size: 15 residues. Germline values: CDR1 SGHRS, CDR2 YFSETQ. J gave up 1 base and V 0 bases, and 1 base lay outside the gene matches. As DNA, the CDR3 is TGCGCCAGCAGCTTGGGACTAGCTTCCTACAATGAGCAGTTCTTC. Its translation: CASSLGLASYNEQFF.

This clone is a singleton in its sample. CDR3 sequence reads: CAWSSRGDQPQHF. In DNA form, the CDR3 reads TGTGCCTGGAGTAGCCGGGGGGATCAGCCCCAGCATTTT. The rearrangement uses TRBV30 and TRBJ1-5; the D gene is possibly TRBD1 (5 bases). The germline CDR1 and CDR2 sequences are GTSNPN and SVGIG (reference sequence). This CDR3 comprises 13 residues. With 2 bases removed from V and 5 bases from J, the gap between germline ends came to 10 bases.

This rearrangement joins TRBV18 to TRBJ1-4; TRBD1 might be the D (5 bases). Germline V CDR1 and CDR2: KGHSH, LQKENI. V was trimmed by 4 bases and J by 8 bases, leaving 8 bases between them. The CDR3 has 12 residues. CDR3 protein: CASSLQGEKLFF. In nucleotides, the CDR3 is TGTGCCAGCTCACTGCAGGGAGAAAAACTGTTTTTT.

The chain employs TRBV7-2 and TRBJ1-6, with D tentatively TRBD1 (5 bases). This CDR3 has 16 residues. V was cut by 4 bases and J by 0 bases, with 10 bases left in between. The germline gives CDR1 SGHTA, CDR2 FQGNSA. As DNA, the CDR3 is TGTGCCAGCAGCTGGGCAGGGCTCTCCTATAATTCACCCCTCCACTTT. Translated, it gives CASSWAGLSYNSPLHF.

The chain joins TRBV29-1 to TRBJ1-6; D remains unclear. V lost 7 bases, J lost 14 bases, and 15 bases lay in between. CDR3 length equals 11 residues. Per germline, CDR1 SQVTM and CDR2 ANQGSEA. This chain's CDR3 is CSATIEGALHF. In DNA form, the CDR3 reads TGCAGCGCCACAATCGAGGGAGCCCTCCACTTT.

This clone was picked up one time. The chain recombines TRBV6-1 with TRBJ1-4, with 11 bases that match TRBD1. This CDR3 contains 17 residues. V lost 4 bases to trimming and J lost 2 bases; unmatched junction nucleotides: 6. CDR1 is MNHNS, CDR2 SASEGT, per germline. The CDR3 DNA is TGTGCCAGCAGTGGGGGGGACAGGGGGAGGACTAATGAAAAACTGTTTTTT. Protein product: CASSGGDRGRTNEKLFF.

The chain employs TRBV18 and TRBJ1-4; D might be TRBD1 (5 bases). The CDR3 covers 15 residues. Germline lookup yields CDR1 KGHSH and CDR2 LQKENI. V was cut by 2 bases and J by 3 bases, with 10 bases left in between. CDR3 sequence reads: CASSPRGVSNEKLFF. In DNA, the CDR3 is TGTGCCAGCTCACCAAGGGGTGTCTCTAATGAAAAACTGTTTTTT.

This chain joins TRBV4-1 and TRBJ1-2, with D hard to call. CDR3 length: 15 amino acids. Trimming cost V 0 bases and J 0 bases, with 8 bases left between them. The V gene's germline CDR1 is MGHRA and CDR2 YSYEKL. The chain's CDR3 is CASSQESVSNYGYTF. The CDR3 DNA reads TGCGCCAGCAGCCAAGAGTCAGTATCTAACTATGGCTACACCTTC.